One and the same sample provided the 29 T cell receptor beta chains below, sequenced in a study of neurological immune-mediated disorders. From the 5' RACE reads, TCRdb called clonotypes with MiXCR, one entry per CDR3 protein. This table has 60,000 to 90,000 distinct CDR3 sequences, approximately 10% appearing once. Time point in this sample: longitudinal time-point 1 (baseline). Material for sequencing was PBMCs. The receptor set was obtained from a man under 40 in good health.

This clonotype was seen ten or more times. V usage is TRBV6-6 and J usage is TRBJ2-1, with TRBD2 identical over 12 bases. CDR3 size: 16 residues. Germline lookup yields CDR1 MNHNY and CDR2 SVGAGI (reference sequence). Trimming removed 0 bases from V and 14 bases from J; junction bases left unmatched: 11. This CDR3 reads CASSYSVELAGGPEFF. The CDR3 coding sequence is TGTGCCAGCAGTTACTCGGTAGAGCTAGCGGGAGGGCCGGAGTTCTTC.

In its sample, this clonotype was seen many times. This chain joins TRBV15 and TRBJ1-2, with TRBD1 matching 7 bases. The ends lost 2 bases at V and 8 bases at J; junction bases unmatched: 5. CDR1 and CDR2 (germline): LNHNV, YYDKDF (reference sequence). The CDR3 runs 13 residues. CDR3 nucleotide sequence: TGTGCCACCAGCAGACAGGGGGAAGCGGGCTACACCTTC. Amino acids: CATSRQGEAGYTF. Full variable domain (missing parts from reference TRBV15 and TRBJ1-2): DAMVIQNPRYQVTQFGKPVTLSCSQTLNHNVMYWYQQKSSQAPKLLFHYYDKDFNNEADTPDNFQSRRPNTSFCFLDIRSPGLGDTAMYLCATSRQGEAGYTFGSGTRLTVV.

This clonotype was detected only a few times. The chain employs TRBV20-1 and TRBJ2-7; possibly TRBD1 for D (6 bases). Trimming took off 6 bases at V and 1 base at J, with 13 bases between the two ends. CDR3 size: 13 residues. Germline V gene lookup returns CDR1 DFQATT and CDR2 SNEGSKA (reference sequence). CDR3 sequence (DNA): TGCAGTGCCCAAGGACAGATTTCCTACGAGCAGTACTTC. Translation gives CSAQGQISYEQYF.

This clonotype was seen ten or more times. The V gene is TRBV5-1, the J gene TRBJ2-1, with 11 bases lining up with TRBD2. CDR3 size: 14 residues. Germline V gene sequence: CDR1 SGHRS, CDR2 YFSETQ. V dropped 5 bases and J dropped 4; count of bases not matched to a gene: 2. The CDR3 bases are TGCGCCAGCAGTGGACTAGCGGGTTACAATGAGCAGTTCTTC. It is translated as CASSGLAGYNEQFF.

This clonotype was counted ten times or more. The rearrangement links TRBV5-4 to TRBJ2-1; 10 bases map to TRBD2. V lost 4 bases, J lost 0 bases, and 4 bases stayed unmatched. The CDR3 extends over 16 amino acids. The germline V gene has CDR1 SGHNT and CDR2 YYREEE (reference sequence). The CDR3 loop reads CASSPLAGSSYNEQFF. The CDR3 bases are TGTGCCAGCAGCCCACTAGCGGGGAGCTCCTACAATGAGCAGTTCTTC.

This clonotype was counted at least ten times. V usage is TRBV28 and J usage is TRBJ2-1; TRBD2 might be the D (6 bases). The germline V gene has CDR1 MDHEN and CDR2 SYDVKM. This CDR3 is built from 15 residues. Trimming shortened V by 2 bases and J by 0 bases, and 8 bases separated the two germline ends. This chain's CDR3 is CASSLAGSSYNEQFF. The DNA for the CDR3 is TGTGCCAGCAGTTTAGCCGGGAGCTCCTACAATGAGCAGTTCTTC. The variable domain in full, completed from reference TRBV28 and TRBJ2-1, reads DVKVTQSSRYLVKRTGEKVFLECVQDMDHENMFWYRQDPGLGLRLIYFSYDVKMKEKGDIPEGYSVSREKKERFSLILESASTNQTSMYLCASSLAGSSYNEQFFGPGTRLTVL.

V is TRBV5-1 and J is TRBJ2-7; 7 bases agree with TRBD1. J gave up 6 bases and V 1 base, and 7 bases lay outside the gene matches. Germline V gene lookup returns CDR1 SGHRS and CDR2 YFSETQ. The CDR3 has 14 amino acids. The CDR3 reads CASSLSGPGGEQYF. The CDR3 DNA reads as TGCGCCAGCAGCTTGTCTGGGCCAGGGGGCGAGCAGTACTTC.

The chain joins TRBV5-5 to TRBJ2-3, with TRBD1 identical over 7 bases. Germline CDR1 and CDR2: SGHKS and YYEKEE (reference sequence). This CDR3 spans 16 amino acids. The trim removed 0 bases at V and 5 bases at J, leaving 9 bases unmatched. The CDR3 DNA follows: TGTGCCAGCAGCTTGGCAAAGGATACAGGGGTAGATACGCAGTATTTT. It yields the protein CASSLAKDTGVDTQYF.

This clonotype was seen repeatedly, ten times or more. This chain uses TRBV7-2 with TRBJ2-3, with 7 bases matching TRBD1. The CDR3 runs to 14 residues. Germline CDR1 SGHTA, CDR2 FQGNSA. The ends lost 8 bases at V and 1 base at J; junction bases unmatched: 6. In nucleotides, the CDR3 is TGTGCCAGCCTTAGGGGGCGGTGCACAGATACGCAGTATTTT. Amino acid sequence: CASLRGRCTDTQYF.

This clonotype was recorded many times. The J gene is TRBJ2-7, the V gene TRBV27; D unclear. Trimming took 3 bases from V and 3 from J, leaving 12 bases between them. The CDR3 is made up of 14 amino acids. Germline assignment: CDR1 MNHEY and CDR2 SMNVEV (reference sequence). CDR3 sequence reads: CASSFSGILYEQYF. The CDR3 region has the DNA TGTGCCAGCAGTTTCTCTGGTATCCTCTACGAGCAGTACTTC.

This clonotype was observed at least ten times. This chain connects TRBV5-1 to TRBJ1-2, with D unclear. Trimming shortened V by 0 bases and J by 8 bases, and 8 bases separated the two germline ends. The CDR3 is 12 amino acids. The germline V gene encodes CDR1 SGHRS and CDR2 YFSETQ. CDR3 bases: TGCGCCAGCAGCTTGGATCCCGCGGGCTACACCTTC. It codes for CASSLDPAGYTF.

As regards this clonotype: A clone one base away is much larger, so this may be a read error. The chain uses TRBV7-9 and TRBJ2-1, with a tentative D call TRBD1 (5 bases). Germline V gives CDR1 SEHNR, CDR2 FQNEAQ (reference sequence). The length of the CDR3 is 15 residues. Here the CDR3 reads CASSIRQSSYNEKFF. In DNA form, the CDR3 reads TGTGCCAGCAGCATCAGACAGAGCTCCTACAATGAGAAGTTCTTC. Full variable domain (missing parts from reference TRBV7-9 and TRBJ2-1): DTGVSQNPRHKITKRGQNVTFRCDPISEHNRLYWYRQTLGQGPEFLTYFQNEAQLEKSRLLSDRFSAERPKGSFSTLEIQRTEQGDSAMYLCASSIRQSSYNEKFFGPGTRLTVL.

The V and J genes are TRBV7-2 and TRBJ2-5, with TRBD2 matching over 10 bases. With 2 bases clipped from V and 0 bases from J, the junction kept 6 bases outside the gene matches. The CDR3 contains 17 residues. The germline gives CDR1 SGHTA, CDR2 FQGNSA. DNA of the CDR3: TGTGCCAGCAGCTTACAGCGGGGGGGTGGGTACCAAGAGACCCAGTACTTC. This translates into CASSLQRGGGYQETQYF. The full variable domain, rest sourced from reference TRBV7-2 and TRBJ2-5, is GAGVSQSPSNKVTEKGKDVELRCDPISGHTALYWYRQSLGQGLEFLIYFQGNSAPDKSGLPSDRFSAERTGGSVSTLTIQRTQQEDSAVYLCASSLQRGGGYQETQYFGPGTRLLVL.

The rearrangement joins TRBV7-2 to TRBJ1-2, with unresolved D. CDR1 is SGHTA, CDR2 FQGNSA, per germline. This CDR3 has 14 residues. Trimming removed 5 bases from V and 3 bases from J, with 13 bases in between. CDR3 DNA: TGTGCCAGCAGCCCACGGACGGGGTACTATGGCTACACCTTC. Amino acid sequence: CASSPRTGYYGYTF.

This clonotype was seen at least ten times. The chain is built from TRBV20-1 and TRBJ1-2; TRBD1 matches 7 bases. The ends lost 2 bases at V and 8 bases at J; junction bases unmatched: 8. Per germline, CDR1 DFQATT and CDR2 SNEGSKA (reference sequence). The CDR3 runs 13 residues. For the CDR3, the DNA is TGCAGTGCTAGACGGGGGCCGGGACAGGGCTACACCTTC. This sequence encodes CSARRGPGQGYTF.

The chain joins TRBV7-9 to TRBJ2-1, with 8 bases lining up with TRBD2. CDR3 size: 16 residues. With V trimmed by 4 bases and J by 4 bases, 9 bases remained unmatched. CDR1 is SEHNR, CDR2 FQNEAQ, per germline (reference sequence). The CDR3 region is CASSSGTSSTYNEQFF. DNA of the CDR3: TGTGCCAGCAGCTCCGGGACTAGTAGTACTTACAATGAGCAGTTCTTC.

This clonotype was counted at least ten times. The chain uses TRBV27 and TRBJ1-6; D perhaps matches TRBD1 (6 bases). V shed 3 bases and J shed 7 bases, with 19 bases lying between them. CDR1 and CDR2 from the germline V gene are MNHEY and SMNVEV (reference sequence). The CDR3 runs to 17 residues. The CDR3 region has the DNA TGTGCCAGCAGTTTTTGGGACACCGTTAGATTAAATTCACCCCTCCACTTT. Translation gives CASSFWDTVRLNSPLHF.

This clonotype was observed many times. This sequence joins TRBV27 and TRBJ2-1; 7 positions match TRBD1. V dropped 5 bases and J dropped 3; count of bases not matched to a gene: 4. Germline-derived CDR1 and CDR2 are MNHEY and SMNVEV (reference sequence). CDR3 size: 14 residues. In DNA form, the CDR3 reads TGTGCCAGCAGTCAGGACAGGAACTACAATGAGCAGTTCTTC. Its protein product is CASSQDRNYNEQFF.

CDR3 loop: CSAIGTGSNQPQHF. DNA of the CDR3: TGCAGTGCTATCGGTACAGGTAGCAATCAGCCCCAGCATTTT. The chain joins TRBV20-1 to TRBJ1-5, with a tentative D call TRBD1 (5 bases). Germline V gene lookup returns CDR1 DFQATT and CDR2 SNEGSKA (reference sequence). The CDR3 spans 14 residues. The ends were cut back, 4 bases at V and 0 bases at J, with 10 bases in the middle.

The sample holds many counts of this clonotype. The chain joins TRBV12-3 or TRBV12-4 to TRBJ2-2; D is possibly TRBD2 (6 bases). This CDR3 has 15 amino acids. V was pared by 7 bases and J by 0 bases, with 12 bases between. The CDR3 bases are TGTGCCAGCATACGGGGGAACGCGAACACCGGGGAGCTGTTTTTT. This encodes CASIRGNANTGELFF.

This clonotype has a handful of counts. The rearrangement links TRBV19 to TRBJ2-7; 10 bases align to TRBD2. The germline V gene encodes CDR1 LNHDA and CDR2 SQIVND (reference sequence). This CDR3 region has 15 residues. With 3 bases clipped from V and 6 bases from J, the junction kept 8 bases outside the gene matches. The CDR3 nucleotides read TGTGCCAGTAGTATCGGTCTAGCGGGAGTCGGCGAGCAGTACTTC. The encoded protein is CASSIGLAGVGEQYF.

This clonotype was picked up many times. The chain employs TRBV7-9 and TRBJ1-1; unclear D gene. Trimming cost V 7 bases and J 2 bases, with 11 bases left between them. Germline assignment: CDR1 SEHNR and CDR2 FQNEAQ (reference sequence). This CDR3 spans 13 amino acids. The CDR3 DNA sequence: TGTGCCAGCAACCCCCCAGCTAACACTGAAGCTTTCTTT. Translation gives CASNPPANTEAFF.

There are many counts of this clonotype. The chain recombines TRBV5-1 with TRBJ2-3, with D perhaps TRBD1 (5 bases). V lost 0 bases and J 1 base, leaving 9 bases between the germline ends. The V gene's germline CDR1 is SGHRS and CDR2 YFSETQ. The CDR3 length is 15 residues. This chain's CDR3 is CASSLVGVGTDTQYF. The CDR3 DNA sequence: TGCGCCAGCAGCTTGGTAGGGGTGGGCACAGATACGCAGTATTTT.

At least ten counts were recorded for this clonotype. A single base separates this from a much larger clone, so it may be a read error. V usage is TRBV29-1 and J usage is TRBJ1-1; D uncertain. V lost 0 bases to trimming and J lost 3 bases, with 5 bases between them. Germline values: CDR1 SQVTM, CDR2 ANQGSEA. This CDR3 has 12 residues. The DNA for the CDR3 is TGCAGCGTTGAAGATTGGGACACTGAAGCTTTCTTT. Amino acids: CSVEDWDTEAFF.

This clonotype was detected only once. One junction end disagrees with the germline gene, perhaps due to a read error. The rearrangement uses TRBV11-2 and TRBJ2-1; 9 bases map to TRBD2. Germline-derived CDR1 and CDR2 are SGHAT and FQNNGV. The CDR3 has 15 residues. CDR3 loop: CASSGISGSYSEQFF. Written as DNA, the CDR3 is TGTGCCAGCAGCGGGATTAGCGGGAGTTACAGTGAGCAGTTCTTC.

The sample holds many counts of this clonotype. As DNA, the CDR3 is TGTGCCAGCAGCTTAGCTAGCGGGACCAACACCGGGGAGCTGTTTTTT. Protein product: CASSLASGTNTGELFF. The chain combines TRBV11-2 with TRBJ2-2; 9 bases fit TRBD2. Trimming took 1 base from V and 2 from J; bases not matched to a gene: 2. The germline V gene has CDR1 SGHAT and CDR2 FQNNGV. CDR3 length: 16 amino acids.

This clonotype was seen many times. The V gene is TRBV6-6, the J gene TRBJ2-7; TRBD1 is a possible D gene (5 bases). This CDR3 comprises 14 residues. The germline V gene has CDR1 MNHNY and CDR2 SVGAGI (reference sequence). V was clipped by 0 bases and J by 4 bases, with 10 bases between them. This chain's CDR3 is CASSYSRQGYEQYF. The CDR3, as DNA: TGTGCCAGCAGTTACTCGAGGCAGGGATACGAGCAGTACTTC.

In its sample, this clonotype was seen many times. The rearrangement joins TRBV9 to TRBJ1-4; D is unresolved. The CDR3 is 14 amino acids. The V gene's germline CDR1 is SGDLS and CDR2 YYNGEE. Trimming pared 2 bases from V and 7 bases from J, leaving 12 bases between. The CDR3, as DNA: TGTGCCAGCAGCGTTGGCGGGGTTGGTGAAAAACTGTTTTTT. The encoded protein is CASSVGGVGEKLFF.

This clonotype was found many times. The CDR3 here is CASSLPGVKETQYF. The CDR3 DNA follows: TGTGCCAGCAGTTTACCAGGGGTTAAGGAGACCCAGTACTTC. The chain combines TRBV28 with TRBJ2-5, with D maybe TRBD1 (6 bases). The germline CDR1 and CDR2 sequences are MDHEN and SYDVKM. CDR3 length: 14 residues. V lost 2 bases, J lost 5 bases, and 12 bases lay in between.